This T cell receptor beta chain was documented in a study of T-cell reconstitution after alpha-beta-depleted transplantation in children. A TCRbeta library incorporating unique molecular identifiers was prepared. TCRdb re-called the PCR reads with MiXCR, one entry per CDR3 protein. The table lists about 190,000 distinct CDR3 sequences, over 5.5% of them singletons. This clonotype has a count of ten or more. Trimming pared 5 bases from V and 9 bases from J, leaving 11 bases between. Germline lookup yields CDR1 SGHTA and CDR2 FQGNSA. This CDR3 has 13 amino acids. The origin of this receptor is a human donor who donated a stem cell graft to a child with Wiskott-Aldrich syndrome. The V call is TRBV7-2, the J call TRBJ1-6; D not resolved. The starting material was PBMCs from the stem cell graft donor, obtained from the stem cell graft. The CDR3 nucleotides read TGTGCCAGCAGCCATTTGGGTAGTTCACCCCTCCACTTT. It translates to CASSHLGSSPLHF.